This TCR beta chain was found in a study of cytomegalovirus exposure and HLA in healthy donors. Study-wide points: Fewer than 200 TCR beta chains were listed as cytomegalovirus-associated. Under in vitro conditions, a few CMV-associated chains were confirmed as specific for CMV antigens.

Germline V gene sequence: CDR1 MNHNY, CDR2 SVGAGI (reference sequence). The CDR3 totals 15 residues. Trimming removed 5 bases from V and 3 bases from J; junction bases left unmatched: 3. This clone was seen a single time. Its antigen remains unidentified. PCR employed 60 Vbeta and 13 Jbeta primers. The data were produced by immunoSEQ multiplex PCR, yet TCRdb's version contains in-frame clones alone and is incomplete. The sample contains some 180,000 clones, 77% of which appear only once. The source material was PBMCs. The chain couples TRBV6-6 to TRBJ2-1; 11 bases fit TRBD1. The source is a woman aged 55-70 years in good health and CMV-seropositive. The CDR3 is CASSKDRGLYNEQFF. For the CDR3, the DNA is TGTGCCAGCAGTAAGGACAGGGGGCTCTACAATGAGCAGTTCTTC.